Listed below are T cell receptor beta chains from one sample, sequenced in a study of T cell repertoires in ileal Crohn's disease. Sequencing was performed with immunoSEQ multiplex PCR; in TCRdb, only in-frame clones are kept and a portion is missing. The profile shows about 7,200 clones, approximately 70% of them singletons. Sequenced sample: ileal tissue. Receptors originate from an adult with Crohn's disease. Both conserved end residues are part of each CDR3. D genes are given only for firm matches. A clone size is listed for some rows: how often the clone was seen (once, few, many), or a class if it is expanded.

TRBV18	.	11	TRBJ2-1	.	TGTGCCAGCCGCGGATACAATGAGCAGTTCTTC	CASRGYNEQFF
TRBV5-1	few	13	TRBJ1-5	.	TGCGCCAGCAGCAAAGGGGGCAATCAGCCCCAGCATTTT	CASSKGGNQPQHF
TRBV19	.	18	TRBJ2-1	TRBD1	TGTGCCAGTAGTCCCCACCGCGGTAGGGGGCTTACCTACAATGAGCAGTTCTTC	CASSPHRGRGLTYNEQFF
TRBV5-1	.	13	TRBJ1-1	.	TGCGCCAGCAGCCAGGACATCAACACTGAAGCTTTCTTT	CASSQDINTEAFF
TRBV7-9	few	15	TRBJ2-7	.	TGTGCCAGCAGCGCCCAGGGCATCAGACCCTACGAGCAGTACTTC	CASSAQGIRPYEQYF
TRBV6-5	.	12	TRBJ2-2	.	TGTGCCAGCAGCCGACGAGGCGGGGAGCTGTTTTTT	CASSRRGGELFF
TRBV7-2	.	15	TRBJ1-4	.	TGTGCCAGCAGCGCACACAGGGCAGATAATGAAAAACTGTTTTTT	CASSAHRADNEKLFF
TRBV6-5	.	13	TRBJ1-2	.	TGTGCCAGCAGCCTGACAGGAAACTATGGCTACACCTTC	CASSLTGNYGYTF
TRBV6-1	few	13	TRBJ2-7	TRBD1	TGTGCCAGCAGTGCCTACAGGGGCTACGAGCAGTACTTC	CASSAYRGYEQYF
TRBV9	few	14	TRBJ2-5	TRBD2	TGTGCCAGCAGCGTAGGGGGAGGGTTAGAGACCCAGTACTTC	CASSVGGGLETQYF
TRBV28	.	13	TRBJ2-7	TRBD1	TGTGCCAGCAGTCTAACAGGGGCATACGAGCAGTACTTC	CASSLTGAYEQYF
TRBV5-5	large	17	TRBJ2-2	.	TGTGCCAGCAGCGAGGGGGGGGCCGGATTGGTAACCGGGGAGCTGTTTTTT	CASSEGGAGLVTGELFF
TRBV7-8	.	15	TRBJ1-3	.	TGTGCCAGCAGCTTAGCAACCAGCTCTGGAAACACCATATATTTT	CASSLATSSGNTIYF
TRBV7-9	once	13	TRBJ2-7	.	TGTGCCAGCAGTCACAAGTCGTCCTACGAGCAGTACTTC	CASSHKSSYEQYF
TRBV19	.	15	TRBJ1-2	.	TGTGCCAGTAGTTCCTACGACGCTCCGGGCTATGGCTACACCTTC	CASSSYDAPGYGYTF
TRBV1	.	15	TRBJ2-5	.	TGCACCAGCAGCCAAGGAGACTTCCTACAAGAGACCCAGTACTTC	CTSSQGDFLQETQYF
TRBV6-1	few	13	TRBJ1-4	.	TGTGCCAGCAGTCAACCACGGGATGAAAAACTGTTTTTT	CASSQPRDEKLFF
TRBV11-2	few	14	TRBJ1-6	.	TGTGCCAGCAGCTTAGGACAGTATAATTCACCCCTCCACTTT	CASSLGQYNSPLHF
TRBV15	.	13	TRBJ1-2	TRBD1	TGTGCCACCAGCTCGGACAGGGTTGGCGGCTACACCTTC	CATSSDRVGGYTF
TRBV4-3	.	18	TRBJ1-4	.	TGCGCCATCAGCCAAGATGGGATTACAGGTTTGTTTCCCGGAAAACTGTTTTTT	CAISQDGITGLFPGKLFF
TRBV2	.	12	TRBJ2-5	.	TGTGCCAGCACCTCAGAGGGTCAGACCCAGTACTTC	CASTSEGQTQYF
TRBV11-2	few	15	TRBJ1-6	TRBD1	TGTGCCAGCAGCCCTGGACAGGGGGCTGGTTCACCCCTCCACTTT	CASSPGQGAGSPLHF
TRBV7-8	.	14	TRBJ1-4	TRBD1	TGTGCCAGCAGCCTCCGGGACAGGGATGAAAAACTGTTTTTT	CASSLRDRDEKLFF
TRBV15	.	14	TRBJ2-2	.	TGTGCCACCACCACACCAGACAGTCCCGGGGAGCTGTTTTTT	CATTTPDSPGELFF
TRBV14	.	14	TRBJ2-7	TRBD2	TGTGCCAGCAGCCGGGCGGGAGGCCCCTACGAGCAGTACTTC	CASSRAGGPYEQYF
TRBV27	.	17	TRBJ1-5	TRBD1	TGTGCCAGCAATTCCGGGACAGGTGGATCGAACAATCAGCCCCAGCATTTT	CASNSGTGGSNNQPQHF
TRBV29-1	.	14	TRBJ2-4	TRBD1	TGCAGCGCCACAGGGGTACTAGCCAAAAACATTCAGTACTTC	CSATGVLAKNIQYF
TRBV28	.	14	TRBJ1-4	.	TGTGCCAGCAGTCCGGGGGGGAGGGATGAAAAACTGTTTTTT	CASSPGGRDEKLFF
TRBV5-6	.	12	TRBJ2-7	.	TGTGCCAGCAGCTTGGGTACTCGCGAGCAGTACTTC	CASSLGTREQYF
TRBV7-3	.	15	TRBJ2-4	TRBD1	TGTGCCAGCAGCTCCTGGGACAGGGACAAAAACATTCAGTACTTC	CASSSWDRDKNIQYF
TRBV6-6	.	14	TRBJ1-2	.	TGTGCCAGCAGTTACTCCGGGGAGAACTATGGCTACACCTTC	CASSYSGENYGYTF
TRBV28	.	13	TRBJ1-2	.	TGTGCCAGCACCCCAGGAGGCCACTATGGCTACACCTTC	CASTPGGHYGYTF
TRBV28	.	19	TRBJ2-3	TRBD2	TGTGCCAGCAGTCCTGTCCAGGGACTAGCGGGACTCCTCACAGATACGCAGTATTTT	CASSPVQGLAGLLTDTQYF
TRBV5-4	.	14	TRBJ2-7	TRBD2	TGTGCCAGCAGCTTGGGAGCGGGGGTTGGCGAGCAGTACTTC	CASSLGAGVGEQYF
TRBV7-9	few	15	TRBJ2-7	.	TGTGCCAGCAGCTTAGCGCTTTCGGGGAGCTACGAGCAGTACTTC	CASSLALSGSYEQYF
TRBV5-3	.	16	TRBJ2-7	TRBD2	TGTGCCAGAAGCTGCGACTTTTCGGGAAAGGGGAGGGGACAGTACTTC	CARSCDFSGKGRGQYF
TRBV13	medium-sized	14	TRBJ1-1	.	TGTGCCAGCAGCCCTCAGGGGCTTAACACTGAAGCTTTCTTT	CASSPQGLNTEAFF
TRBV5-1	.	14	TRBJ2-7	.	TGCGCCAGCACCAGACAGTCTTCGTCACGCGAGCAGTACTTC	CASTRQSSSREQYF
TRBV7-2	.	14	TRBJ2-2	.	TGTGCCAGCAGCTTAAGTTTCGGAGCCGGGGAGCTGTTTTTT	CASSLSFGAGELFF
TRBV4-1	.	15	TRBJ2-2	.	TGCGCCAGCAGCCAAGATCGGCTAGCGACCGGGGAGCTGTTTTTT	CASSQDRLATGELFF
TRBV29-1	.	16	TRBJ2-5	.	TGCAGCGTTGAAGAGCAGGTTGACCTTGGGCAAGAGACCCAGTACTTC	CSVEEQVDLGQETQYF
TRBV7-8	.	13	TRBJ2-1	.	TGTGCCAGCAGTTACGACAGCAGGGGTGAGCAGTTCTTC	CASSYDSRGEQFF
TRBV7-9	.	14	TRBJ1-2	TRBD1	TGTGCCAGCAGCTCGGGACAGGGGGTACGTGGCTACACCTTC	CASSSGQGVRGYTF
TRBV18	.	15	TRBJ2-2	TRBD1	TGTGCCAGCTCACCCTGGGACAGCAACACCGGGGAGCTGTTTTTT	CASSPWDSNTGELFF
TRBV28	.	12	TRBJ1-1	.	TGTGCCAGCAGTTTAATGGGGCGTGAAGCTTTCTTT	CASSLMGREAFF
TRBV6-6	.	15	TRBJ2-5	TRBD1	TGTGCCAGCAGTCGACAGGGGGTGCTCCAAGAGACCCAGTACTTC	CASSRQGVLQETQYF
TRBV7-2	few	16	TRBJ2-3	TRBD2	TGTGCCAGCAGCTTAAATCAGGGACTAGCCTCAGATACGCAGTATTTT	CASSLNQGLASDTQYF
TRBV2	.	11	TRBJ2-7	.	TGTGCCAGCAGTGACGTCTACGAGCAGTACTTC	CASSDVYEQYF